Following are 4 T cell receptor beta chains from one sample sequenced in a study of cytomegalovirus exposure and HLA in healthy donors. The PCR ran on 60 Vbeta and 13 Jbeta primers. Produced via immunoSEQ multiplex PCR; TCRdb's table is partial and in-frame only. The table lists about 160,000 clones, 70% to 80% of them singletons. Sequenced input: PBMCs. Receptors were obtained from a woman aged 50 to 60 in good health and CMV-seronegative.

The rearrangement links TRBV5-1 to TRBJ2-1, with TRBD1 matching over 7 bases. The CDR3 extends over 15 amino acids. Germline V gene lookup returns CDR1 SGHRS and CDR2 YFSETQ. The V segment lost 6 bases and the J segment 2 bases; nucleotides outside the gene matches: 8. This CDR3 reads CASTWTGTAYNEQFF. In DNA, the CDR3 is TGCGCCAGCACCTGGACCGGGACAGCCTACAATGAGCAGTTCTTC.

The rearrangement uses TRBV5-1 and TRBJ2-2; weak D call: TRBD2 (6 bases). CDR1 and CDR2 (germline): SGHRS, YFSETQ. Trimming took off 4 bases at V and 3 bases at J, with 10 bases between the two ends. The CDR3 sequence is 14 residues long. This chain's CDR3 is CASSPGLDTGELFF. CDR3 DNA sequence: TGCGCCAGCAGCCCGGGACTTGACACCGGGGAGCTGTTTTTT.

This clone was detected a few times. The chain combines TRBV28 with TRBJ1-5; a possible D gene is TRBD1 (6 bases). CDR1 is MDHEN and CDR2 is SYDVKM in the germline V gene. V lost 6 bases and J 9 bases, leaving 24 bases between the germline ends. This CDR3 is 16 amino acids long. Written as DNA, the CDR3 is TGTGCCAGCAGGCCACCAAACAGGGAACGGGTTTGGCCCCAGCATTTT. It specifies CASRPPNRERVWPQHF.

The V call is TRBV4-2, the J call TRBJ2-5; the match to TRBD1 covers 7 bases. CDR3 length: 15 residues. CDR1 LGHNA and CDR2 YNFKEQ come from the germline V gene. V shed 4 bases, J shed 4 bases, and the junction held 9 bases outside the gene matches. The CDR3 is CASSRPRGSGETQYF. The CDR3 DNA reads TGTGCCAGCAGCCGCCCCAGGGGGTCCGGAGAGACCCAGTACTTC.